The source of this T cell receptor (beta chain) is a study of T-cell reconstitution after alpha-beta-depleted transplantation in children. General study points: Newly made T cells mostly supplied T-cell counts and diversity one year after transplant. Several hundred expanded graft clones reportedly supplied alpha-beta T cells about two months after transplant. Some patients' high day-60 TCRbeta diversity was attributed to recipient cells surviving conditioning.

The CDR3 consists of 14 residues. After removal of 7 bases from V and 5 bases from J, the junction contained 7 bases not matched to a gene. Looked up from germline, CDR1 is SGDLS and CDR2 is YYNGEE. The sample holds many counts of this clonotype. Its target is unknown. Construction of the TCRbeta library involved unique molecular identifiers. MiXCR, applied by TCRdb to the PCR reads, yields one record per CDR3 protein. The sample yields 440,000 or so distinct CDR3 sequences, 43% seen once. The sample consisted of PBMCs, taken before TCRalphabeta/CD19-depleted stem cell transplant. V gene TRBV9 combines with J gene TRBJ2-3; TRBD2 matches 10 bases. This sequence originates from a girl aged 2-10 years with aplastic anemia, due to receive a stem cell transplant. The CDR3 sequence is CASGEAGGGDTQYF. The CDR3 DNA sequence: TGTGCCAGCGGTGAAGCGGGAGGGGGAGATACGCAGTATTTT.